The T cell receptor (beta chain) under discussion was sequenced for a study of PD-1 blockade in classical Hodgkin lymphoma (TCRdb year 2020). Broadly, across the study: Nivolumab dosing was 3 mg/kg intravenously every 2 weeks, continuing until either disease progression or unacceptable toxicity. A peripheral blood immune signature of response to PD-1 blockade in classical Hodgkin lymphoma was defined using TCR beta sequencing and CyTOF.

In the germline V gene (reference sequence), CDR1 corresponds to LNHDA and CDR2 to SQIVND. The CDR3 goes from the cysteine to the phenylalanine over 15 residues. Solely the CDR3 DNA is kept, with 45 bases framed from the first base. V is reduced by 9 bases and J by 4 bases, leaving a spacing of 19 bases between them. Comments on this clone: The target of this receptor is not known. Qualities for individual bases were not recorded, and no much larger clone is one base off.

Explained via the paper, the time point label denotes: cycle 4 day 1 (C4D1), after more than five weeks of nivolumab. Every trial patient had relapsed after autologous stem cell transplantation, and cohorts A, B and C differed in prior brentuximab vedotin exposure. The trial cohort comprised 56 patients with relapsed/refractory classical Hodgkin lymphoma whose best overall responses were complete response, partial response or progressive disease. Trial patients were treated with single-agent nivolumab in the multi-cohort phase II CheckMate 205 trial. An independent review committee assessed best overall response using the 2007 International Working Group response criteria. Trial PBMCs were collected just before the start of nivolumab (C1D1) and during therapy at cycle 2 day 1 and cycle 4 day 1. Peripheral blood was collected in 8 mL Vacutainer Cell Preparation Tubes, from which PBMCs were isolated by centrifugation and then cryopreserved.

The Qiagen DNeasy kit was used to extract genomic DNA from unsorted PBMCs and from the negatively selected CD4+ and CD8+ fractions. TCR beta CDR3 regions were subjected to amplification by immunoSEQ multiplex PCR with primers that anneal to V and J segments. A synthetic immune receptor repertoire was used to minimize amplification bias, and any remaining bias was removed computationally after sequencing. The paper's data handling went like this. Repertoire diversity was quantified as the Shannon entropy index using custom Python scripts. Unsorted, CD4+ and CD8+ repertoires were examined separately, except in combined analyses, for which CD4+ and CD8+ sequences were merged in silico. A clone counted as expanded when the clone's frequency after treatment rose at least 2-fold relative to C1D1, and clones undetected at baseline were given a pseudocount of 0.5. Singleton clones were defined as clones with 0 or 1 copy at C1D1, and non-singleton clones were defined as clones with 2 or more copies. Clones expanded in unsorted samples were annotated as CD4+, CD8+ or unknown by matching protein sequences in sorted samples from the same patient. Wilcoxon tests were applied to paired samples to test diversity changes from C1D1 to C4D1. What TCRdb holds here is the immuneACCESS table cut down to in-frame rearrangements. Part of the clones is not present; checked against another copy, under half of the missing clones reflect an unresolved V gene, and the others are unexplained. V and J calls and clone size are copied from that table; D and trimming were computed from the DNA. This sample gives just under 65,000 clones in total; roughly 89% of them show up just once. The ten most abundant clones make up approximately 10% of the sample.

Overall study results and their limits: The study was limited to a single clinical trial cohort, and causes of repertoire differences, possibly disease activity or prior therapy, remained undefined. Patients starting nivolumab less than 1 year after ASCT had lower diversity and were excluded from later analyses to avoid confounding by immune reconstitution. Trial patients with a complete response had baseline diversity similar to that of newly diagnosed patients, while partial responders and progressors had significantly lower diversity. Baseline TCR diversity was reported as lower in newly diagnosed patients than in healthy donors, and lower still in relapsed/refractory patients. By C4D1, a significant rise was seen in CD4+ TCR diversity but not in CD8+ TCR diversity (p=0.0027 vs p=0.16), and the rise was most apparent among complete responders (p=0.02).

The clonotype comes from a human donor with classical Hodgkin lymphoma. The receptor chain draws on TRBV19 and TRBJ1-3, and TRBD1 may be the D gene, going by 5 matching bases. This material consisted of peripheral blood mononuclear cells (PBMCs), taken before the fourth cycle of nivolumab. The bases are TGTGCCAGCCGAGAACCCTCAGGGAGAGGAAACACCATATATTTT. This sequence encodes CASREPSGRGNTIYF.